The rows below give T cell receptor beta chains drawn from one sample of a study of PD-L1 blockade in urothelial cancer. Repertoires were generated with immunoSEQ multiplex PCR, while TCRdb's copy carries only in-frame clones and drops some. There are about 110,000 clones in the sample; approximately 85% occur only once, and 2.4% lies in the top ten. Here the sequenced sample was PBMCs, taken around atezolizumab (anti-PD-L1) treatment. Receptors were obtained from a man aged 45-65 years with urothelial cancer. Each CDR3 is given with its conserved first and last residue. The D gene is left open where the match is weak. Only part of the rows carry a size: once, few, many, or a class if the clone is expanded.

abundance	v_gene	d_gene	j_gene	CDR3nt	CDR3aa
once	TRBV19	.	TRBJ2-7	TGTGCCAGTAGTATAGGAGCTTTAGGCAGGGGACGTGACTACGAGCAGTACTTC	CASSIGALGRGRDYEQYF
.	TRBV5-1	.	TRBJ2-7	TGCGCCAGCAGCTTGGGACAGGACTACGAGCAGTACTTC	CASSLGQDYEQYF
.	TRBV7-2	.	TRBJ1-1	TGTGCCAGCAGCAAAGAGGGTGCACGGACTGAAGCTTTCTTT	CASSKEGARTEAFF
.	TRBV7-8	TRBD2	TRBJ2-2	TGTGCCAGCAGCTTAGAAGCTAGCGGATGGAACGGGGAGCTGTTTTTT	CASSLEASGWNGELFF
.	TRBV6-5	TRBD2	TRBJ2-1	TGTGCCAGCAGTTATACTAGCGGGAGGGGGTATGAGCAGTTCTTC	CASSYTSGRGYEQFF
few	TRBV6-6	.	TRBJ2-2	TGTGCCAGCAGGCCGGACACGCTAGGTACCGGGGAGCTGTTTTTT	CASRPDTLGTGELFF
.	TRBV5-6	.	TRBJ2-1	TGTGCCAGCAGCTTTCGTAATGAGCAGTTCTTC	CASSFRNEQFF
.	TRBV15	.	TRBJ2-3	TGTGCCACCAGCTCCCTTCTTAGCACAGATACGCAGTATTTT	CATSSLLSTDTQYF
many	TRBV28	TRBD2	TRBJ2-1	TGTGCCAGCAGTTTTCCTAGCGGGAGCTCTGAGCAGTTCTTC	CASSFPSGSSEQFF
.	TRBV9	TRBD1	TRBJ1-6	TGTGCCAGCAGCGGAACCGGGACAGAGGAATCACCCCTCCACTTT	CASSGTGTEESPLHF
once	TRBV19	TRBD2	TRBJ2-3	TGTGCCAGTAGGATGGCGGGAGGGCCGTCAGATACGCAGTATTTT	CASRMAGGPSDTQYF
.	TRBV5-6	TRBD2	TRBJ2-7	TGTGCCAGCAGCCCGACTAGCGGGAGTTCGGAGTACTTC	CASSPTSGSSEYF
.	TRBV2	.	TRBJ2-7	TGTGCCAGCAGTGGATCGGGACTGACCGAGCAGTACTTC	CASSGSGLTEQYF
.	TRBV28	.	TRBJ1-5	TGTGCCAGCAGCGGAGGACAGCCCAATCAGCCCCAGCATTTT	CASSGGQPNQPQHF
once	TRBV6-5	TRBD2	TRBJ2-5	TGTGCCAGCACCACTAGCGGGAGCCTTCAAGAGACCCAGTACTTC	CASTTSGSLQETQYF
once	TRBV19	TRBD1	TRBJ1-1	TGTGCCAGTTCCCGGGACAGCATACCTATGAACACTGAAGCTTTCTTT	CASSRDSIPMNTEAFF
few	TRBV7-3	TRBD2	TRBJ2-1	TGTGCCAGCAGCTGGAGCGGGGACAATGAGCAGTTCTTC	CASSWSGDNEQFF
.	TRBV1	.	TRBJ2-5	TGCACCAGCAGCCACCGGCCTAGCGGGAAAGAGGGCTGTGAGACCCAGTACTTC	CTSSHRPSGKEGCETQYF
.	TRBV18	.	TRBJ2-5	TGTGCCAGCTCAGGAGCAAGGGACTCCCTGGGAACCCAGTACTTC	CASSGARDSLGTQYF
.	TRBV7-9	.	TRBJ1-2	TGTGCCAGCAACAGGAAGGATGGGGCCGGCTACACCTTC	CASNRKDGAGYTF
.	TRBV5-8	TRBD2	TRBJ2-3	TGTGCCAGCAGCACCGGGACTAGCGGGAGTGCGCAGTATTTT	CASSTGTSGSAQYF
few	TRBV19	.	TRBJ1-5	TGTGCCAGTAGTACAAGAGGCCCCCAGCATTTT	CASSTRGPQHF
.	TRBV2	TRBD1	TRBJ2-1	TGTGCCAGCAATTCGGACAGGGAGAGTGAGCAGTTCTTC	CASNSDRESEQFF
.	TRBV15	.	TRBJ2-7	TGTGCCACCAGCAGAGATGCGTCTAGCCGCTACGAGCAGTACTTC	CATSRDASSRYEQYF
few	TRBV29-1	.	TRBJ1-5	TGCAGCGCGGGGGAGATCAATCAGCCCCAGCATTTT	CSAGEINQPQHF
.	TRBV19	.	TRBJ2-5	TGTGCCAGTAGTATTCGGGGAGGACCGTCAGAGACCCAGTACTTC	CASSIRGGPSETQYF
few	TRBV4-1	.	TRBJ2-3	TGCGCCAGCAGCCAACAGGGGATCAGCACAGATACGCAGTATTTT	CASSQQGISTDTQYF
.	TRBV25-1	TRBD2	TRBJ2-5	TGTGCCAGCAGGAATTCCCCGGGAGGAGAAGAGACCCAGTACTTC	CASRNSPGGEETQYF
.	TRBV5-1	.	TRBJ2-3	TGCGCCAGCAGCTTGGATTTCGGCGGTGACTGGACAGATACGCAGTATTTT	CASSLDFGGDWTDTQYF
.	TRBV11-1	.	TRBJ2-5	TGTGCCAGCAGCTTTAGCTACGACCAAGAGACCCAGTACTTC	CASSFSYDQETQYF
.	TRBV11-2	.	TRBJ2-5	TGTGCCAGCAGCCCCAGTTTAGCGACCGACCGGTACCAAGAGACCCAGTACTTC	CASSPSLATDRYQETQYF
.	TRBV29-1	TRBD2	TRBJ2-1	TGCAGCGTTGAACCCAGCGGGATTTACAATGAGCAGTTCTTC	CSVEPSGIYNEQFF